This entry lists 17 T cell receptor beta chains sequenced from one sample in a study of T cell responses to AZD1222 COVID-19 vaccine. The repertoire was sequenced with immunoSEQ multiplex PCR; TCRdb's copy has only in-frame clones and lacks some. The table includes about 150,000 clones, about 86% detected once. The sequences come from peripheral blood, collected 28 days after the second AZD1222 dose. These receptors were collected from an adult who received the AZD1222 COVID-19 vaccine.

This clone has just a few counts. The gene calls are TRBV2 and TRBJ1-2, with a weak D call TRBD1 (5 bases). This CDR3 is 15 amino acids long. Trimming shortened V by 7 bases and J by 4 bases, and 19 bases separated the two germline ends. Germline CDR1 SNHLY, CDR2 FYNNEI. Written as DNA, the CDR3 is TGTGCCAGCAAGTCGTCGACCGGAGGGGTCTATGGCTACACCTTC. The encoded protein is CASKSSTGGVYGYTF.

This clone turned up a few times. This CDR3 is CASSPDGQDYGYTF. Written as DNA, the CDR3 is TGTGCCAGCAGCCCCGACGGACAGGACTATGGCTACACCTTC. V gene TRBV7-9 combines with J gene TRBJ1-2, with 7 positions matching TRBD1. Germline trimming cut 5 bases from V and 3 bases from J; bases unmatched to any gene: 6. Germline assignment: CDR1 SEHNR and CDR2 FQNEAQ (reference sequence). This CDR3 spans 14 amino acids.

V is TRBV7-2 and J is TRBJ1-2; no definite D call. CDR3 length: 14 amino acids. The germline gives CDR1 SGHTA, CDR2 FQGNSA. V gave up 6 bases and J gave up 3 bases, with 14 bases separating them. This CDR3 reads CASSSGGIDYGYTF. The DNA for the CDR3 is TGTGCCAGCAGTTCGGGAGGGATAGACTATGGCTACACCTTC.

V usage is TRBV28 and J usage is TRBJ1-2; TRBD1 matches at 10 bases. This CDR3 comprises 13 residues. Trimming removed 10 bases from V and 6 bases from J; junction bases left unmatched: 8. CDR1 and CDR2 (germline): MDHEN, SYDVKM. The CDR3 here is CATPPDRGNGYTF. Written as DNA, the CDR3 is TGTGCCACCCCTCCGGACAGGGGGAATGGCTACACCTTC.

The chain uses TRBV5-1 and TRBJ2-3; D possibly corresponds to TRBD1 (6 bases). The CDR3 runs to 16 residues. With 0 bases removed from V and 4 bases from J, the gap between germline ends came to 15 bases. The germline V gene encodes CDR1 SGHRS and CDR2 YFSETQ. CDR3 DNA sequence: TGCGCCAGCAGCTTGGCTCAGGGGAGCTACGCAGATACGCAGTATTTT. This codes for CASSLAQGSYADTQYF.

The V call is TRBV9, the J call TRBJ1-2; perhaps TRBD1 as D (5 bases). This CDR3 spans 12 amino acids. The ends were cut back, 3 bases at V and 3 bases at J, with 6 bases in the middle. Germline V gene lookup returns CDR1 SGDLS and CDR2 YYNGEE. In DNA form, the CDR3 reads TGTGCCAGCAGCGGGGGGTACTATGGCTACACCTTC. It codes for CASSGGYYGYTF.

This rearrangement joins TRBV12-3 or TRBV12-4 to TRBJ2-2; D remains ambiguous. Between the trimmed V and J ends, which lost 6 bases and 3 bases, there was a span of 5 bases. The CDR3 is 12 amino acids. This CDR3 is CASSRDTGELFF. CDR3 in DNA: TGTGCCAGCAGCCGGGACACCGGGGAGCTGTTTTTT.

The sample holds one count of this clone. The chain is built from TRBV28 and TRBJ1-1; D might be TRBD1 (5 bases). Germline assignment: CDR1 MDHEN and CDR2 SYDVKM. V was trimmed by 4 bases and J by 3 bases, leaving 15 bases between them. The CDR3 sequence is 15 residues long. CDR3 nucleotides: TGTGCCAGCAGTTACTCAGGGAGTGGGGACACTGAAGCTTTCTTT. This codes for CASSYSGSGDTEAFF.

V and J are TRBV28 and TRBJ1-2; D is unclear. Trimming stripped 9 bases from V and 4 bases from J, with 9 bases between. The CDR3 runs to 11 residues. The germline V gene has CDR1 MDHEN and CDR2 SYDVKM. Here the CDR3 reads CASQTFYGYTF. Here the CDR3 DNA reads TGTGCCAGTCAAACCTTCTATGGCTACACCTTC.

The chain links TRBV7-2 to TRBJ2-5; D tentatively fits TRBD1 or TRBD2 (7 bases each). V was clipped by 5 bases and J by 1 base, with 20 bases between them. The CDR3 extends over 17 amino acids. Germline V gene sequence: CDR1 SGHTA, CDR2 FQGNSA. Here the CDR3 reads CASSAHASGGAQETQYF. CDR3 nucleotides: TGTGCCAGCAGCGCCCACGCTTCAGGGGGGGCCCAAGAGACCCAGTACTTC.

The chain links TRBV7-2 to TRBJ1-2; D remains ambiguous. Germline values: CDR1 SGHTA, CDR2 FQGNSA. This CDR3 spans 13 amino acids. Trimming stripped 5 bases from V and 8 bases from J, with 15 bases between. CDR3: CASSHGGLRGYTF. CDR3 DNA: TGTGCCAGCAGCCATGGAGGGTTGAGAGGCTACACCTTC.

This clone was seen a few times. The chain employs TRBV3-1 (or the pseudogene TRBV3-2) and TRBJ2-3, with 16 positions matching TRBD2. The CDR3 consists of 18 residues. After removal of 4 bases from V and 4 bases from J, the junction contained 8 bases not matched to a gene. CDR1 LGHDT and CDR2 YNNKEL come from the germline V gene (reference sequence). The CDR3 here is CASSPPGLAGGPPDTQYF. The CDR3 region has the DNA TGTGCCAGCAGCCCGCCGGGACTAGCGGGAGGGCCCCCAGATACGCAGTATTTT.

The J gene is TRBJ1-5, the V gene TRBV18; D remains ambiguous. CDR1 and CDR2 (germline): KGHSH, LQKENI. This CDR3 is 16 amino acids long. V was cut by 1 base and J by 7 bases, with 17 bases left in between. In nucleotides, the CDR3 is TGTGCCAGCTCACCACGAAGCGATCCCCAGGAGCAGCCCCAGCATTTT. It yields the protein CASSPRSDPQEQPQHF. Variable domain in full (rest from reference TRBV18 and TRBJ1-5): NAGVMQNPRHLVRRRGQEARLRCSPMKGHSHVYWYRQLPEEGLKFMVYLQKENIIDESGMPKERFSAEFPKEGPSILRIQQVVRGDSAAYFCASSPRSDPQEQPQHFGDGTRLSIL.

The chain combines TRBV2 with TRBJ1-1; no firm D call. The germline gives CDR1 SNHLY, CDR2 FYNNEI. V lost 8 bases to trimming and J lost 6 bases, with 16 bases between them. There are 13 residues in the CDR3. CDR3 sequence: CASCVIREAEAFF. The CDR3 DNA reads as TGTGCCAGCTGTGTTATACGGGAAGCTGAAGCTTTCTTT.

The chain links TRBV11-2 to TRBJ2-5, with 11 nucleotides matching TRBD2. This CDR3 is built from 15 residues. In germline, CDR1 is SGHAT, CDR2 FQNNGV. The ends lost 5 bases at V and 5 bases at J; junction bases unmatched: 7. CDR3 residues: CASSPRLAGWETQYF. DNA of the CDR3: TGTGCCAGCAGCCCCCGACTAGCGGGGTGGGAGACCCAGTACTTC.

The V call is TRBV25-1, the J call TRBJ2-1; D remains unclear. The CDR3 is 16 amino acids. The germline V and J ends were trimmed by 1 base and 2 bases, with 12 bases remaining between them. The germline CDR1 and CDR2 sequences are MGHDK and SYGVNS. This CDR3 reads CASSESELPPYNEQFF. Here the CDR3 DNA reads TGTGCCAGCAGTGAATCGGAACTCCCTCCCTACAATGAGCAGTTCTTC.

The chain has TRBV5-6 and TRBJ2-5, with 10 bases aligning to TRBD1. The CDR3 runs 14 residues. Germline V lookup: CDR1 SGHDT, CDR2 YYEEEE. The ends lost 4 bases at V and 5 bases at J; junction bases unmatched: 5. Here the CDR3 reads CASSLGQGIETQYF. The CDR3 nucleotides are TGTGCCAGCAGCCTGGGACAGGGGATCGAGACCCAGTACTTC.